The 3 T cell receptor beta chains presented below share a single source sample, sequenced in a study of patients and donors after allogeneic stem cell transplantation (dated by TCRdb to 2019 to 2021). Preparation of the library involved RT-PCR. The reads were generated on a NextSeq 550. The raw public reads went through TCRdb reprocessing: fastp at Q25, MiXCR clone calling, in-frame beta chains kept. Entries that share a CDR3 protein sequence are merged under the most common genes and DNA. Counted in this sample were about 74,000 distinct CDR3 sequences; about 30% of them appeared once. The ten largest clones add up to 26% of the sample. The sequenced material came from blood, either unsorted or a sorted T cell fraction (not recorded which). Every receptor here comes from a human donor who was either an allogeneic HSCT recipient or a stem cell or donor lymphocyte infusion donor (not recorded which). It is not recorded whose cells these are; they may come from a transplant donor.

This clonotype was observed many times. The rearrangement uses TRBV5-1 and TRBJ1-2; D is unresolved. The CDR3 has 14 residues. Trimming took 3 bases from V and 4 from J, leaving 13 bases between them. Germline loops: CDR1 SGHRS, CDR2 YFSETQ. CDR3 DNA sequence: TGCGCCAGCAGCTCTTCGGGGTCGGTCTATGGCTACACCTTC. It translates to CASSSSGSVYGYTF.

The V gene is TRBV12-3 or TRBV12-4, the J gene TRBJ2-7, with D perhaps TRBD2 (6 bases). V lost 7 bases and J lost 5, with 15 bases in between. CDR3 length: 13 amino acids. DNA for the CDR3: TGTGCCAGCACAACTCTCGGCGGGGACGAGCAGTACTTC. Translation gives CASTTLGGDEQYF.

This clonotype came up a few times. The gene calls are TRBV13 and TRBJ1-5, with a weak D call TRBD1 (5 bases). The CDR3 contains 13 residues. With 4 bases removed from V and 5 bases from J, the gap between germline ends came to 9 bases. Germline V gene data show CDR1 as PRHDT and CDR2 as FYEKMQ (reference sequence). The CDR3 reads CASSSRGDQPQHF. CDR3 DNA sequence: TGTGCCAGCAGCTCCCGAGGGGATCAGCCCCAGCATTTT.